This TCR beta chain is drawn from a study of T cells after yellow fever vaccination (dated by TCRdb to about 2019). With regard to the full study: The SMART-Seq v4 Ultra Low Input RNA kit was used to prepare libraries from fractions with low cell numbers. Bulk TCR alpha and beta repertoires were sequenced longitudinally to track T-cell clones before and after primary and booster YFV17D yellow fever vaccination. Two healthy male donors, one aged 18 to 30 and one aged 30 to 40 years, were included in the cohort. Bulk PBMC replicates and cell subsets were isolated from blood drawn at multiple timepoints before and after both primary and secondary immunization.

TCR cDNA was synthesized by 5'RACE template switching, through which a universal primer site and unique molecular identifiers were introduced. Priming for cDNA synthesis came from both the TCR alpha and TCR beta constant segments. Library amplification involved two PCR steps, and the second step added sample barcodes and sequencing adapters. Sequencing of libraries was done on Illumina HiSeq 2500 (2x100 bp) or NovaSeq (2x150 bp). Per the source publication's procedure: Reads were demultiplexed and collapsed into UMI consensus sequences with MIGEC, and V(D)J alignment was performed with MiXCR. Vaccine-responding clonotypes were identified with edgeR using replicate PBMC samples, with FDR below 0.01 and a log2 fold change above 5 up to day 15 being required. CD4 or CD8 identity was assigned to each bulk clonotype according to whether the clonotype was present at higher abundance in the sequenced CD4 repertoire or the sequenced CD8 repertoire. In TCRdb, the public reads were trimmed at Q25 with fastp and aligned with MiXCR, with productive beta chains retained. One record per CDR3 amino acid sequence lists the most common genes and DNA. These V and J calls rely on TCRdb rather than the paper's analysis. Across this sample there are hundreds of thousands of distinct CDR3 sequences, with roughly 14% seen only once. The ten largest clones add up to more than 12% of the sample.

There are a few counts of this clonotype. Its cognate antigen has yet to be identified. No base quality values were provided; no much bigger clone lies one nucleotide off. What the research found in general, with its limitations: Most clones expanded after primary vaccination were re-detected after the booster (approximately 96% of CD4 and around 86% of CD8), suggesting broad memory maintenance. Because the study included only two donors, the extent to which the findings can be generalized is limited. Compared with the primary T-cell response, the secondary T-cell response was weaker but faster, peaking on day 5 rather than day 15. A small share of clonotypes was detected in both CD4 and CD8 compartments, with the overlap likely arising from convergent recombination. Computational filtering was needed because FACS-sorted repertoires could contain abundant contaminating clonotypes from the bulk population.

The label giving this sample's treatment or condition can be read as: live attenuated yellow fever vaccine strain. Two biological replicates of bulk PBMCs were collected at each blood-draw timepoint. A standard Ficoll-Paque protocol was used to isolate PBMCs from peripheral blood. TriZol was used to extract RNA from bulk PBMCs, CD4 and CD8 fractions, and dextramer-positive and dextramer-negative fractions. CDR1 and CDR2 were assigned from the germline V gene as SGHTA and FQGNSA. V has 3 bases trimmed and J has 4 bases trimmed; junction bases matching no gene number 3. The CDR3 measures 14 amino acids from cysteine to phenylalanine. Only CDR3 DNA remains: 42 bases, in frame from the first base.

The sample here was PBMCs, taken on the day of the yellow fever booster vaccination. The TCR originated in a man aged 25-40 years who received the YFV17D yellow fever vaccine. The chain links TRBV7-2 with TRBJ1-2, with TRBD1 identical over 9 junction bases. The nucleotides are TGTGCCAGCAGCTTGGGACAGGGACCCTATGGCTACACCTTC. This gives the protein CASSLGQGPYGYTF.